This TCR beta chain emerged from a study of Graves' ophthalmopathy and Graves' hyperthyroidism. Study-level findings and limits: Sensitivity of 65% to 71% and specificity of 72.22% were achieved by the model that predicted ophthalmopathy progression. For separating ophthalmopathy from stable hyperthyroidism, a 13-signature model gave over 85% sensitivity and 65% to 82% specificity.

The TCR beta CDR3 regions underwent amplification from RNA transcripts. RT-PCR was first run with HTBI primers, then multiplex PCR in a second round. From the multiplex PCR reads, TCRdb called clonotypes with MiXCR, one entry per CDR3 protein. Counted here are over 500,000 distinct CDR3 sequences, approximately 22% occurring once; the ten biggest clones make up around 6.9%. This clonotype was counted many times. Its cognate antigen is unknown. Germline V gives CDR1 MNHEY, CDR2 SMNVEV (reference sequence). The CDR3 is 15 amino acids. V was clipped by 5 bases and J by 3 bases, with 17 bases between them. Participants with hyperthyroidism, aged 18 to 65, were newly diagnosed with under 2 months' duration. PBMCs were isolated from an approximately 10 ml sample of fresh peripheral blood.

The rearrangement joins TRBV27 to TRBJ2-7; perhaps TRBD1 as D (6 bases). The sequenced sample consisted of peripheral blood. The receptor's source is a woman between 18 and 30 years old with stable Graves' hyperthyroidism. Some clones in this sample may be carry-over from other donors' samples. The CDR3 here is CASSLDGTSFYEQYF. In nucleotides, the CDR3 is TGTGCCAGCAGTCTCGACGGGACATCGTTCTACGAGCAGTACTTC.